What follows are 19 T cell receptor beta chains derived from one specimen sequenced in a study of cytomegalovirus exposure and HLA in healthy donors. 13 Jbeta primers and 60 Vbeta primers were used for the PCR. Sequenced by immunoSEQ multiplex PCR; TCRdb stores in-frame clones only, minus some. This sample carries approximately 190,000 clones, about 85% of them seen once, and the ten largest clones take around 0.99%. The sample taken for sequencing was PBMCs. The receptors derive from a boy aged 2 to 9 in good health and CMV-seronegative.

V gene TRBV28 combines with J gene TRBJ2-3; perhaps TRBD2 as D (5 bases). The ends were cut back, 9 bases at V and 5 bases at J, with 18 bases in the middle. The V gene's germline CDR1 is MDHEN and CDR2 SYDVKM. The CDR3 length is 14 residues. This chain's CDR3 is CASAYGDFGDTQYF. The CDR3 DNA reads TGTGCCAGTGCTTACGGGGATTTTGGAGATACGCAGTATTTT.

The chain links TRBV6-1 to TRBJ2-1, with D perhaps matching TRBD2 (6 bases). V was cut by 4 bases and J by 5 bases, with 21 bases left in between. CDR3 length: 17 residues. CDR1 and CDR2 (germline): MNHNS, SASEGT. Here the CDR3 DNA reads TGTGCCAGCAGTGTCCTAAAGGGGACTCCTATTGACAATGAGCAGTTCTTC. Amino acids: CASSVLKGTPIDNEQFF.

The rearrangement joins TRBV5-1 to TRBJ1-1; 10 bases are shared with TRBD1. CDR1 and CDR2 from the germline V gene are SGHRS and YFSETQ. Germline trimming cut 4 bases from V and 0 bases from J; bases unmatched to any gene: 6. This CDR3 is 16 amino acids long. CDR3: CASSMGQGLLNTEAFF. The CDR3 DNA sequence: TGCGCCAGCAGCATGGGACAGGGGTTACTGAACACTGAAGCTTTCTTT.

This chain links TRBV6-5 with TRBJ2-3; possible D gene TRBD1, 5 bases. CDR3 length: 13 residues. Germline V lookup: CDR1 MNHEY, CDR2 SVGAGI. V lost 8 bases to trimming and J lost 1 base, with 10 bases between them. CDR3 DNA: TGTGCCAGCTTCGGACATGGCACAGATACGCAGTATTTT. It translates to CASFGHGTDTQYF.

The rearrangement links TRBV18 to TRBJ2-5; TRBD2 might be the D (7 bases). The germline V gene encodes CDR1 KGHSH and CDR2 LQKENI. This CDR3 spans 13 amino acids. The V end was cut by 2 bases, the J end by 4 bases, with 8 bases between. CDR3 loop: CASSPGGAETQYF. The DNA for the CDR3 is TGTGCCAGCTCACCAGGGGGGGCAGAGACCCAGTACTTC.

This chain uses TRBV10-3 with TRBJ1-2; 10 nucleotides match TRBD1. The ends lost 3 bases at V and 1 base at J; junction bases unmatched: 2. This CDR3 has 15 amino acids. Per germline, CDR1 ENHRY and CDR2 SYGVKD. Here the CDR3 DNA reads TGTGCCATCAGTGATTGGGACAGGGGTAACTATGGCTACACCTTC. It encodes CAISDWDRGNYGYTF.

This clone was detected only a few times. This rearrangement joins TRBV4-1 to TRBJ2-7; TRBD1 matches at 9 bases. Germline V CDR1 and CDR2: MGHRA, YSYEKL. This CDR3 contains 14 residues. J gave up 4 bases and V 3 bases, and 4 bases lay outside the gene matches. Written as DNA, the CDR3 is TGCGCCAGCAGCCACCAGGACAGGGGATACGAGCAGTACTTC. This translates into CASSHQDRGYEQYF.

This clone has just one count. This chain links TRBV28 with TRBJ1-4, with TRBD1 matching 7 bases. The V segment lost 4 bases and the J segment 4 bases; nucleotides outside the gene matches: 6. Germline CDR1 MDHEN, CDR2 SYDVKM. The CDR3 loop spans 15 amino acids. This CDR3 is CASSYPGQLNEKLFF. The CDR3 nucleotides read TGTGCCAGCAGTTATCCGGGACAGCTTAATGAAAAACTGTTTTTT.

The V gene is TRBV6-5, the J gene TRBJ1-2; 10 bases agree with TRBD1. J was trimmed by 4 bases and V by 9 bases; bases with no gene match: 11. Germline CDR1 reads MNHEY; CDR2 reads SVGAGI. CDR3 length: 15 residues. The CDR3 DNA sequence: TGTGCCAGTACCTCCGGGACAGGGGTCTCCTATGGCTACACCTTC. Translated: CASTSGTGVSYGYTF.

This clone was seen more than once but under ten times. The rearrangement links TRBV6-5 to TRBJ2-5; 8 bases fit TRBD1. The germline CDR1 and CDR2 sequences are MNHEY and SVGAGI. The CDR3 has 12 residues. With V trimmed by 8 bases and J by 4 bases, 3 bases remained unmatched. This CDR3 is CASWTGPETQYF. The CDR3 DNA reads TGTGCCAGCTGGACAGGGCCAGAGACCCAGTACTTC.

This clone has more than one count but fewer than ten. V and J are TRBV7-2 and TRBJ1-1; 7 positions match TRBD1. The V gene's germline CDR1 is SGHTA and CDR2 FQGNSA. The CDR3 runs to 15 residues. V lost 8 bases, J lost 0 bases, and 9 bases stayed unmatched. Here the CDR3 reads CASFVLGQLNTEAFF. DNA of the CDR3: TGTGCCAGCTTCGTGTTGGGACAGCTGAACACTGAAGCTTTCTTT. The full variable domain, rest sourced from reference TRBV7-2 and TRBJ1-1, is GAGVSQSPSNKVTEKGKDVELRCDPISGHTALYWYRQSLGQGLEFLIYFQGNSAPDKSGLPSDRFSAERTGGSVSTLTIQRTQQEDSAVYLCASFVLGQLNTEAFFGQGTRLTVV.

The J gene is TRBJ2-3, the V gene TRBV5-1, with 7 bases identical to TRBD2. CDR1 and CDR2 from the germline V gene are SGHRS and YFSETQ. The CDR3 sequence is 14 residues long. The trim removed 6 bases at V and 6 bases at J, leaving 10 bases unmatched. The CDR3 reads CASMPGGSVDTQYF. The CDR3 DNA reads as TGCGCCAGCATGCCGGGGGGTAGTGTCGATACGCAGTATTTT.

The sample holds one count of this clone. This rearrangement joins TRBV5-1 to TRBJ2-1; D ambiguous. Trimming took off 2 bases at V and 3 bases at J, with 12 bases between the two ends. Germline V lookup: CDR1 SGHRS, CDR2 YFSETQ. The CDR3 covers 15 residues. The CDR3: CASSFFPQFYNEQFF. In DNA form, the CDR3 reads TGCGCCAGCAGCTTCTTCCCGCAGTTCTACAATGAGCAGTTCTTC. The variable domain in full, with the rest retrieved from reference TRBV5-1 and TRBJ2-1, is KAGVTQTPRYLIKTRGQQVTLSCSPISGHRSVSWYQQTPGQGLQFLFEYFSETQRNKGNFPGRFSGRQFSNSRSEMNVSTLELGDSALYLCASSFFPQFYNEQFFGPGTRLTVL.

V is TRBV7-2 and J is TRBJ1-6; D is unclear. V was clipped by 1 base and J by 8 bases, with 9 bases between them. This CDR3 has 14 residues. The germline V gene encodes CDR1 SGHTA and CDR2 FQGNSA. CDR3 amino acids: CASSLGLLDSPLHF. The CDR3 coding sequence is TGTGCCAGCAGCTTAGGACTGCTCGATTCACCCCTCCACTTT. Looking up the rest from reference TRBV7-2 and TRBJ1-6 gives the full variable domain: GAGVSQSPSNKVTEKGKDVELRCDPISGHTALYWYRQSLGQGLEFLIYFQGNSAPDKSGLPSDRFSAERTGGSVSTLTIQRTQQEDSAVYLCASSLGLLDSPLHFGNGTRLTVT.

The chain combines TRBV20-1 with TRBJ1-5; D remains ambiguous. V was shortened by 0 bases and J by 11 bases, with 8 bases between the two germline ends. The CDR3 length is 11 residues. Germline V gives CDR1 DFQATT, CDR2 SNEGSKA (reference sequence). The CDR3 DNA is TGCAGTGCTAGAGATACCGAGACCCAGCATTTT. Protein product: CSARDTETQHF.

This clone appeared once. The V call is TRBV7-9, the J call TRBJ2-7; TRBD2 is a possible D gene (7 bases). V was shortened by 1 base and J by 5 bases, with 21 bases between the two germline ends. This CDR3 region has 17 residues. Germline loops: CDR1 SEHNR, CDR2 FQNEAQ (reference sequence). Written as DNA, the CDR3 is TGTGCCAGCAGCTTAGGGGGAGGGGGGGCGGCTGGGAACGAGCAGTACTTC. Its protein product is CASSLGGGGAAGNEQYF.

The table lists this clone with a few counts. This sequence joins TRBV19 and TRBJ1-1; D is possibly TRBD1 (5 bases). There are 16 residues in the CDR3. Between the trimmed V and J ends, which lost 3 bases and 4 bases, there was a span of 18 bases. Germline CDR1 LNHDA, CDR2 SQIVND (reference sequence). As DNA, the CDR3 is TGTGCCAGTAGTATTCTGGAGGGACGGGGAAGCACTGAAGCTTTCTTT. This codes for CASSILEGRGSTEAFF.

The V gene is TRBV5-1, the J gene TRBJ1-6; D possibly corresponds to TRBD1 (6 bases). CDR3 length: 16 residues. The V end lost 2 bases, the J end lost 8 bases, and 17 bases lay between the germline ends. Germline V gene sequence: CDR1 SGHRS, CDR2 YFSETQ. This CDR3 reads CASSFFVGGGDSPLHF. The DNA for the CDR3 is TGCGCCAGCAGCTTCTTCGTAGGGGGTGGGGATTCACCCCTCCACTTT.

V is TRBV7-2 and J is TRBJ2-7; TRBD1 matches at 9 bases. With V trimmed by 5 bases and J by 1 base, 6 bases remained unmatched. CDR3 length: 15 amino acids. Germline loops: CDR1 SGHTA, CDR2 FQGNSA. The CDR3 sequence is CASSLTGGHSYEQYF. The CDR3 DNA reads TGTGCCAGCAGCCTAACAGGGGGCCATTCCTACGAGCAGTACTTC.